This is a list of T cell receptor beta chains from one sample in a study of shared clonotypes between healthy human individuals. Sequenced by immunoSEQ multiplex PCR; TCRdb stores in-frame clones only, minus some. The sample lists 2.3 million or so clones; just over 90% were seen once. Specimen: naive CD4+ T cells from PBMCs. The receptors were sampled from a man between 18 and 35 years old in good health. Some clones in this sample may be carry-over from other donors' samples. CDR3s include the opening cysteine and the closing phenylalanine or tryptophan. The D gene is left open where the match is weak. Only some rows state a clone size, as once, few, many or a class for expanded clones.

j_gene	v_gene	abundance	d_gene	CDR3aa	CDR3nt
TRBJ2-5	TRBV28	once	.	CASTPPGVQETQYF	TGTGCCAGCACCCCACCGGGCGTCCAAGAGACCCAGTACTTC
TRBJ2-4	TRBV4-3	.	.	CASSQEDRPWNIQYF	TGCGCCAGCAGCCAAGAAGACAGGCCATGGAACATTCAGTACTTC
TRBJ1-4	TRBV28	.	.	CASIEGGTEKKLFF	TGTGCCAGCATAGAGGGGGGGACGGAGAAAAAACTGTTTTTT
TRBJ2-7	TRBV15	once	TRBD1	CATSRDYTYRTGGEQYF	TGTGCCACCAGCAGAGATTATACTTACCGGACAGGGGGCGAGCAGTACTTC
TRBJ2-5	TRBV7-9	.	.	CASSNWVPEIQYF	TGTGCCAGCAGCAACTGGGTCCCGGAGATCCAGTACTTC
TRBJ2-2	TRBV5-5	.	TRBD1	CASSRDRANTGELFF	TGTGCCAGCAGCAGGGACAGAGCGAACACCGGGGAGCTGTTTTTT
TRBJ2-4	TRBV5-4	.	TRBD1	CASSLGSRTGEVYF	TGTGCCAGCAGCTTGGGGTCCCGGACAGGGGAGGTGTACTTC
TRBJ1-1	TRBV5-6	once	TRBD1	CASSPRTGGNTEAFF	TGTGCCAGCAGCCCGCGGACAGGGGGGAACACTGAAGCTTTCTTT
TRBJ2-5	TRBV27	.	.	CASSFRQEGPQETQYF	TGTGCCAGCAGTTTCAGACAGGAGGGTCCACAAGAGACCCAGTACTTC
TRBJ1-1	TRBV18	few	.	CASSQVNTEAFF	TGTGCCAGCTCACAGGTGAACACTGAAGCTTTCTTT
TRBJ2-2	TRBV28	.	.	CASRPLGSPGELFF	TGTGCCAGCAGGCCACTGGGGTCCCCCGGGGAGCTGTTTTTT
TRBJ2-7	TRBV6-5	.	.	CASSYSRQIGYYEQYF	TGTGCCAGCAGTTACTCACGACAGATAGGCTACTACGAGCAGTACTTC
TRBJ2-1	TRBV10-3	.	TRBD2	CAISGTSGNEQFF	TGTGCCATCAGTGGGACTAGTGGCAATGAGCAGTTCTTC
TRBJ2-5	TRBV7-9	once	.	CASSLAGGETQYF	TGTGCCAGCAGCTTAGCAGGGGGGGAGACCCAGTACTTC
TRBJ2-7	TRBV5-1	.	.	CASSFVPGEQYF	TGCGCCAGCAGCTTCGTGCCAGGCGAGCAGTACTTC
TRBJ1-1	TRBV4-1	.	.	CASSHSRGAVGTEAFF	TGCGCCAGCAGCCATAGCAGGGGCGCGGTAGGAACTGAAGCTTTCTTT
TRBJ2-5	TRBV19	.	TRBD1	CASSIGIGQGEETQYF	TGTGCCAGTAGTATAGGGATCGGACAGGGGGAAGAGACCCAGTACTTC
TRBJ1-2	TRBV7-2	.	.	CASSLGGGPYGYTF	TGTGCCAGCAGCTTAGGAGGGGGGCCCTATGGCTACACCTTC
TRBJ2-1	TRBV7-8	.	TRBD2	CASSLGGGRVYNEQFF	TGTGCCAGCAGCCTCGGGGGGGGTCGCGTTTACAATGAGCAGTTCTTC
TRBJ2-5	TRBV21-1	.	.	CASSIGRELQETQYF	TGTGCCAGCAGCATCGGCAGAGAACTCCAAGAGACCCAGTACTTC
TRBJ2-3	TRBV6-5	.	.	CASSYMYTDTQYF	TGTGCCAGCAGTTACATGTACACAGATACGCAGTATTTT
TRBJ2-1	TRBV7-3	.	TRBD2	CASSFGLAETNEQFF	TGTGCCAGCAGCTTTGGGCTAGCGGAGACCAATGAGCAGTTCTTC
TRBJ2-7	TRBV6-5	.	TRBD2	CASSYSFAGGSYEQYF	TGTGCCAGCAGTTACTCGTTTGCGGGAGGCTCCTACGAGCAGTACTTC
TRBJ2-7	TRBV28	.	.	CASSLINYEQYF	TGTGCCAGCAGTTTGATCAACTACGAGCAGTACTTC
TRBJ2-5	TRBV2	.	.	CASSDRGGETQYF	TGTGCCAGCAGTGATCGAGGGGGTGAGACCCAGTACTTC
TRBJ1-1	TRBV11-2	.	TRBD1	CASSLTGANTEAFF	TGTGCCAGCAGCTTGACAGGGGCGAACACTGAAGCTTTCTTT
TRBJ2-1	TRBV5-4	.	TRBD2	CASSTPSGDDEQFF	TGTGCCAGCAGTACCCCCAGCGGGGACGATGAGCAGTTCTTC
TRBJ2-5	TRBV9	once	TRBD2	CASSSSLATSGRVFETQYF	TGTGCCAGCAGCTCATCGTTAGCAACTAGCGGGAGGGTTTTTGAAACCCAGTACTTC
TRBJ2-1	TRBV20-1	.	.	CSARPHGEQFF	TGCAGTGCTAGGCCCCATGGGGAGCAGTTCTTC
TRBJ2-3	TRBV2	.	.	CASSERISTDTQYF	TGTGCCAGCAGTGAAAGGATTAGCACAGATACGCAGTATTTT
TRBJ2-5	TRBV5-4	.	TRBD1	CASSGETGETQYF	TGTGCCAGCAGCGGGGAGACAGGGGAGACCCAGTACTTC
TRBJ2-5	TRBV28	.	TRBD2	CASSFSAGGFVETQYF	TGTGCCAGCAGTTTTTCGGCGGGAGGTTTTGTGGAGACCCAGTACTTC
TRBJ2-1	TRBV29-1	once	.	CSGGPSGENNEQFF	TGCAGCGGGGGGCCCAGCGGGGAAAACAATGAGCAGTTCTTC
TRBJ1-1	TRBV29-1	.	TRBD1	CSAVTGGGTEAFF	TGCAGCGCTGTGACAGGGGGGGGAACTGAAGCTTTCTTT
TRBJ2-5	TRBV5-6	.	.	CASSLSALRRARSLREQYF	TGTGCCAGCAGCTTGTCTGCTCTCCGTAGGGCGCGGAGCTTGAGGGAGCAGTACTTC
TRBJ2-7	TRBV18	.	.	CASSPYNYEQYF	TGTGCCAGCTCACCCTACAACTACGAGCAGTACTTC
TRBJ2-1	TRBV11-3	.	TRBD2	CASSLGLAGEWEQFF	TGTGCCAGCAGCTTAGGACTAGCGGGAGAGTGGGAGCAGTTCTTC
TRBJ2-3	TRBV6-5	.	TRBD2	CASSGSGITDTQYF	TGTGCCAGCAGTGGCAGCGGGATCACAGATACGCAGTATTTT
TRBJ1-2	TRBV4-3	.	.	CASSRQAGAEYGYTF	TGCGCCAGCAGCCGACAGGCGGGGGCGGAATATGGCTACACCTTC
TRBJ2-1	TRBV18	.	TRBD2	CASSPGLAEGNEQFF	TGTGCCAGCTCACCTGGACTAGCGGAGGGGAATGAGCAGTTCTTC